The 20 T cell receptor beta chains in this list originate from one sample, sequenced in a study of T cells in Graves' hyperthyroidism and ophthalmopathy. Researchers amplified the TCR beta CDR3 regions from RNA transcripts. HTBI primers were employed in a first-round RT-PCR of the TCR CDR3. TCRdb re-called the multiplex PCR reads through MiXCR, storing one row per CDR3 protein. The repertoire holds 300,000 to 450,000 distinct CDR3 sequences, with 15% to 20% as singletons. The specimen sequenced was blood. Source of these receptors: a woman aged 25 to 39 with Graves' hyperthyroidism that later progressed to Graves' ophthalmopathy.

This clonotype was detected many times. The chain has TRBV20-1 and TRBJ2-1, with D maybe TRBD2 (6 bases). The germline gives CDR1 DFQATT, CDR2 SNEGSKA (reference sequence). The CDR3 loop spans 16 amino acids. V gave up 6 bases and J gave up 0 bases, with 18 bases separating them. In DNA form, the CDR3 reads TGCAGTGCCCCTCGACTAGACTTTGCCTCCTACAATGAGCAGTTCTTC. Protein sequence: CSAPRLDFASYNEQFF.

This clonotype has a handful of counts. V usage is TRBV5-1 and J usage is TRBJ1-1, with no clear D. The CDR3 loop spans 13 amino acids. The germline V gene encodes CDR1 SGHRS and CDR2 YFSETQ. Deletions cut 6 bases from V and 1 base from J, with 10 bases between. DNA of the CDR3: TGCGCCAGCATGAGGCAGCAGAACACTGAAGCTTTCTTT. Its translation: CASMRQQNTEAFF.

The chain joins TRBV12-3 or TRBV12-4 to TRBJ1-4, with 9 bases matching TRBD1. The CDR3 totals 20 residues. V was clipped by 6 bases and J by 2 bases; unmatched bases: 19. The CDR3 is CASSPVRGQGFLRTNEKLFF. The CDR3 DNA follows: TGTGCCAGCAGCCCAGTGAGGGGACAGGGATTTTTAAGGACTAATGAAAAACTGTTTTTT.

In its sample, this clonotype was seen many times. This chain links TRBV30 with TRBJ1-1, with D maybe TRBD1 (5 bases). CDR1 is GTSNPN and CDR2 is SVGIG in the germline V gene (reference sequence). Trimming removed 0 bases at V and 10 bases at J, with 12 bases between. The CDR3 extends over 12 amino acids. The CDR3 sequence: CAWSVDGGSAFF. Here the CDR3 DNA reads TGTGCCTGGAGTGTAGACGGGGGGTCAGCTTTCTTT.

This clonotype was seen at least ten times. The CDR3 DNA reads as TGCAGTGCTAGAACGAGCCATAGGGGCGGAGAGACCCAGTACTTC. The encoded protein is CSARTSHRGGETQYF. The chain joins TRBV20-1 to TRBJ2-5; weak D call: TRBD1 (5 bases). The CDR3 is 15 residues long. In germline, CDR1 is DFQATT, CDR2 SNEGSKA (reference sequence). Trimming stripped 2 bases from V and 4 bases from J, with 17 bases between.

This clonotype was counted at least ten times. V usage is TRBV5-1 and J usage is TRBJ2-7, with D perhaps matching TRBD1 or TRBD2 (6 bases each). In germline, CDR1 is SGHRS, CDR2 YFSETQ. This CDR3 has 15 amino acids. Trimming pared 5 bases from V and 4 bases from J, leaving 19 bases between. For the CDR3, the DNA is TGCGCCAGCAGTCCCGATGGAGGGACATTATACGAGCAGTACTTC. This encodes CASSPDGGTLYEQYF.

In this sample, this clonotype turned up many times. The V call is TRBV27, the J call TRBJ2-5, with D unclear. Per the germline V gene, CDR1 is MNHEY and CDR2 is SMNVEV (reference sequence). Trimming took off 3 bases at V and 5 bases at J, with 13 bases between the two ends. The CDR3 totals 14 residues. The CDR3 protein is CASSFRASSETQYF. The CDR3 bases are TGTGCCAGCAGTTTTAGGGCCAGTAGCGAGACCCAGTACTTC.

This clonotype was counted many times. This chain joins TRBV30 and TRBJ1-2; 10 bases are shared with TRBD1. The CDR3 contains 13 residues. Germline CDR1 reads GTSNPN; CDR2 reads SVGIG (reference sequence). After removal of 6 bases from V and 6 bases from J, the junction contained 7 bases not matched to a gene. CDR3 DNA: TGTGCCTGTGAGGACAGGGGGGGCGATGGCTACACCTTC. This translates into CACEDRGGDGYTF. Using reference TRBV30 and TRBJ1-2 for the parts outside the CDR3, the full variable domain is SQTIHQWPATLVQPVGSPLSLECTVEGTSNPNLYWYRQAAGRGLQLLFYSVGIGQISSEVPQNLSASRPQDRQFILSSKKLLLSDSGFYLCACEDRGGDGYTFGSGTRLTVV.

The sample holds many counts of this clonotype. The J gene is TRBJ2-7, the V gene TRBV20-1, with 9 bases aligning to TRBD1. J gave up 2 bases and V 2 bases, and 13 bases lay outside the gene matches. This CDR3 has 17 residues. Germline V gene data show CDR1 as DFQATT and CDR2 as SNEGSKA (reference sequence). The CDR3 sequence is CSARRVIIGTGTYEQYF. As DNA, the CDR3 is TGCAGTGCTAGACGTGTGATTATCGGGACAGGGACCTACGAGCAGTACTTC.

There are many counts of this clonotype. The rearrangement links TRBV12-3 or TRBV12-4 to TRBJ1-2; 7 nucleotides line up with TRBD1. V was clipped by 3 bases and J by 4 bases; unmatched bases: 2. CDR3 length: 13 amino acids. As DNA, the CDR3 is TGTGCCAGCAGTTTCCGACAGGGCTATGGCTACACCTTC. Amino acids: CASSFRQGYGYTF.

In this sample, this clonotype turned up many times. The chain uses TRBV29-1 and TRBJ1-3; D unresolved. Trimming pared 3 bases from V and 4 bases from J, leaving 10 bases between. Germline lookup yields CDR1 SQVTM and CDR2 ANQGSEA. CDR3 length: 13 amino acids. This chain's CDR3 is CSVDSGNGNTIYF. The CDR3 nucleotides are TGCAGCGTTGATTCGGGGAACGGAAACACCATATATTTT.

This clonotype was detected many times. This sequence joins TRBV27 and TRBJ2-3; D perhaps matches TRBD2 (6 bases). Germline CDR1 and CDR2: MNHEY and SMNVEV (reference sequence). V gave up 4 bases and J gave up 3 bases, with 20 bases separating them. The CDR3 runs 17 residues. The CDR3 protein is CASSSHASVVQTDTQYF. The CDR3 region has the DNA TGTGCCAGCAGTTCCCATGCTAGCGTAGTCCAGACAGATACGCAGTATTTT.

This clonotype was seen at least ten times. This chain uses TRBV6-1 with TRBJ2-3; 8 bases are shared with TRBD2. The V gene's germline CDR1 is MNHNS and CDR2 SASEGT. The V gene end was trimmed by 5 bases and the J gene end by 6 bases; junction bases not matched to a gene: 10. The CDR3 runs 15 residues. The CDR3 reads CASSPIAGRSDTQYF. The CDR3 DNA reads TGTGCCAGCAGTCCCATAGCGGGAAGGTCGGATACGCAGTATTTT.

This clonotype was observed many times. V gene TRBV6-1 combines with J gene TRBJ2-7; D possibly corresponds to TRBD2 (6 bases). The CDR3 extends over 15 amino acids. The germline V gene encodes CDR1 MNHNS and CDR2 SASEGT. The ends were cut back, 5 bases at V and 2 bases at J, with 16 bases in the middle. CDR3 residues: CASSFISGDTYEQYF. The CDR3 DNA sequence: TGTGCCAGCAGTTTCATATCGGGGGATACCTACGAGCAGTACTTC.

This clonotype was observed at least ten times. The chain carries TRBV2 and TRBJ2-1; tentative D call: TRBD1 (5 bases). The CDR3 covers 14 residues. The germline gives CDR1 SNHLY, CDR2 FYNNEI. V was pared by 1 base and J by 7 bases, with 11 bases between. In DNA form, the CDR3 reads TGTGCCAGCAGTGAAGAGGGGCCCCCTAATGAGCAGTTCTTC. As protein: CASSEEGPPNEQFF. The full variable domain, with the rest looked up from reference TRBV2 and TRBJ2-1, is EPEVTQTPSHQVTQMGQEVILRCVPISNHLYFYWYRQILGQKVEFLVSFYNNEISEKSEIFDDQFSVERPDGSNFTLKIRSTKLEDSAMYFCASSEEGPPNEQFFGPGTRLTVL.

This clonotype was recorded a few times. This rearrangement joins TRBV2 to TRBJ2-3; 11 nucleotides agree with TRBD2. With 5 bases clipped from V and 5 bases from J, the junction kept 6 bases outside the gene matches. This CDR3 has 15 residues. CDR1 is SNHLY, CDR2 FYNNEI, per germline. CDR3 loop: CASSLAGGGGDTQYF. DNA for the CDR3: TGTGCCAGCAGTCTAGCGGGAGGAGGAGGAGATACGCAGTATTTT. Looking up the rest from reference TRBV2 and TRBJ2-3 gives the full variable domain: EPEVTQTPSHQVTQMGQEVILRCVPISNHLYFYWYRQILGQKVEFLVSFYNNEISEKSEIFDDQFSVERPDGSNFTLKIRSTKLEDSAMYFCASSLAGGGGDTQYFGPGTRLTVL.

This sequence joins TRBV12-3 or TRBV12-4 and TRBJ2-7, with TRBD1 identical over 7 bases. The CDR3 has 13 amino acids. Trimming at V came to 6 bases and at J to 3 bases, leaving 5 bases not matched to a gene. The chain's CDR3 is CASSRGQDYEQYF. The CDR3 DNA is TGTGCCAGCAGCCGCGGACAGGACTACGAGCAGTACTTC.

This clonotype was recorded many times. J is TRBJ1-2 and V is TRBV27; maybe TRBD1 (5 bases). Trimming cost V 8 bases and J 0 bases, with 10 bases left between them. CDR3 size: 13 residues. Germline V lookup: CDR1 MNHEY, CDR2 SMNVEV (reference sequence). The CDR3 DNA follows: TGTGCCAGCGGGACGTTAGCTAACTATGGCTACACCTTC. Translated: CASGTLANYGYTF.

The chain joins TRBV10-3 to TRBJ1-4; D is unresolved. The CDR3 consists of 16 residues. CDR1 and CDR2 from the germline V gene are ENHRY and SYGVKD. V dropped 0 bases and J dropped 6 bases, with 14 bases sitting between them. The CDR3 sequence: CAISESGHMEDEKLFF. In DNA, the CDR3 is TGTGCCATCAGTGAGTCGGGTCACATGGAGGATGAAAAACTGTTTTTT.

This clonotype was seen repeatedly, ten times or more. This rearrangement joins TRBV27 to TRBJ1-2, with TRBD1 matching 12 bases. V lost 5 bases, J lost 6 bases, and 13 bases stayed unmatched. CDR1 and CDR2 (germline): MNHEY, SMNVEV (reference sequence). The CDR3 totals 17 residues. Here the CDR3 reads CASSPAGTGGVEDGYTF. The CDR3 nucleotides are TGTGCCAGCAGTCCCGCCGGGACAGGGGGCGTTGAAGATGGCTACACCTTC.